The 25 T cell receptor beta chains presented below share a single source sample, sequenced in a study of cytomegalovirus exposure and HLA in healthy donors. The study ran its PCR with 60 Vbeta and 13 Jbeta primers. Some clones are missing from TCRdb's copy, which holds only in-frame ones; the method was immunoSEQ multiplex PCR. The sample consists of roughly 130,000 clones, around 66% of them appearing once. The sample was PBMCs. The source of these receptors is a woman between 35 and 50 years old in good health and CMV-seropositive.

The chain combines TRBV7-3 with TRBJ2-1; a possible D gene is TRBD2 (6 bases). CDR3 length: 14 residues. V gave up 1 base and J gave up 7 bases, with 11 bases separating them. Germline assignment: CDR1 SGHTA and CDR2 FQGTGA. In DNA form, the CDR3 reads TGTGCCAGCAGCTTAAACCCAGGGAGGAATGAGCAGTTCTTC. Translated, it gives CASSLNPGRNEQFF.

The rearrangement links TRBV4-1 to TRBJ2-7, with D perhaps matching TRBD2 (5 bases). The CDR3 loop spans 15 amino acids. CDR1 and CDR2 from the germline V gene are MGHRA and YSYEKL. The V end was cut by 4 bases, the J end by 7 bases, with 20 bases between. CDR3 bases: TGCGCCAGCAGCCTTCAAGCGGACCAAAGAGGGGAGCAGTACTTC. This codes for CASSLQADQRGEQYF.

There are many counts of this clone. This chain links TRBV6-4 with TRBJ2-2; a weak D match, TRBD1 (6 bases). Germline V gives CDR1 MRHNA, CDR2 SNTAGT. The CDR3 loop spans 14 amino acids. Trimming removed 7 bases at V and 0 bases at J, with 9 bases between. The CDR3, as DNA: TGTGCCAGCACCCGGGACACGAACACCGGGGAGCTGTTTTTT. Amino acid sequence: CASTRDTNTGELFF.

This chain links TRBV4-1 with TRBJ1-3; D gene unclear. The CDR3 loop spans 16 amino acids. Germline CDR1 and CDR2: MGHRA and YSYEKL. V was clipped by 4 bases and J by 0 bases, with 13 bases between them. The CDR3 DNA reads as TGCGCCAGCAGCCTCCCCGGGGATAACTCTGGAAACACCATATATTTT. Its protein product is CASSLPGDNSGNTIYF.

This clone appeared once. The gene calls are TRBV5-1 and TRBJ1-1, with D possibly matching TRBD1 (5 bases). The germline V gene encodes CDR1 SGHRS and CDR2 YFSETQ. CDR3 length: 17 amino acids. V lost 0 bases and J lost 4, with 19 bases in between. In DNA, the CDR3 is TGCGCCAGCAGCTTGGCTGGGCCGGTCCCCGGGGGCACTGAAGCTTTCTTT. The encoded protein is CASSLAGPVPGGTEAFF. Drawing the rest from reference TRBV5-1 and TRBJ1-1, the complete variable domain is KAGVTQTPRYLIKTRGQQVTLSCSPISGHRSVSWYQQTPGQGLQFLFEYFSETQRNKGNFPGRFSGRQFSNSRSEMNVSTLELGDSALYLCASSLAGPVPGGTEAFFGQGTRLTVV.

This rearrangement joins TRBV2 to TRBJ1-4, with 7 bases identical to TRBD1. J lost 0 bases, V lost 3 bases, and 10 bases had no gene match. The germline CDR1 and CDR2 sequences are SNHLY and FYNNEI. The CDR3 has 18 residues. CDR3 in amino acids: CASSDVGDRSATNEKLFF. CDR3 in DNA: TGTGCCAGCAGTGACGTTGGGGACAGATCCGCAACTAATGAAAAACTGTTTTTT.

This clone appeared a few times. This chain connects TRBV4-2 to TRBJ1-1; the D is unclear. There are 13 residues in the CDR3. Germline values: CDR1 LGHNA, CDR2 YNFKEQ. With 1 base removed from V and 8 bases from J, the gap between germline ends came to 11 bases. CDR3 coding DNA: TGTGCCAGCAGCCAAGTTCCAGAAGTGGAAGCTTTCTTT. It translates to CASSQVPEVEAFF.

This CDR3 is CASTKDPLAAGELFF. The CDR3 nucleotides read TGTGCCAGCACGAAAGATCCCCTAGCGGCCGGGGAGCTGTTTTTT. V is TRBV28 and J is TRBJ2-2; TRBD2 aligns across 7 bases. The CDR3 is 15 residues long. Germline values: CDR1 MDHEN, CDR2 SYDVKM. J lost 6 bases, V lost 7 bases, and 11 bases had no gene match.

The chain links TRBV30 to TRBJ2-7; 7 bases map to TRBD1. V dropped 2 bases and J dropped 4; count of bases not matched to a gene: 8. CDR3 length: 14 residues. Germline CDR1 reads GTSNPN; CDR2 reads SVGIG (reference sequence). The CDR3 nucleotides read TGTGCCTGGAGTTTTCTAGACAGGGAGTACGAGCAGTACTTC. Translating gives CAWSFLDREYEQYF.

For this clone: The same CDR3 can be traced to other DNA sequences in this sample. The chain employs TRBV6-5 and TRBJ1-2; 9 positions agree with TRBD1. The CDR3 contains 14 residues. Germline V gene lookup returns CDR1 MNHEY and CDR2 SVGAGI. With 4 bases clipped from V and 4 bases from J, the junction kept 4 bases outside the gene matches. The CDR3 DNA is TGTGCCAGCAGTTCCCCGGACAGGGGCTATGGCTACACCTTC. Its translation: CASSSPDRGYGYTF.

V gene TRBV7-9 combines with J gene TRBJ2-6; D is undetermined. V lost 4 bases and J lost 1, with 8 bases in between. CDR1 is SEHNR, CDR2 FQNEAQ, per germline (reference sequence). This CDR3 spans 15 amino acids. This CDR3 is CASSSAVSGANVLTF. The CDR3 region has the DNA TGTGCCAGCAGCTCTGCGGTTTCTGGGGCCAACGTCCTGACTTTC.

This chain uses TRBV7-9 with TRBJ2-7; 9 bases agree with TRBD2. CDR3 size: 14 residues. Unmatched junction bases numbered 6, after V lost 3 bases and J lost 6 bases. Germline CDR1 and CDR2: SEHNR and FQNEAQ (reference sequence). CDR3 in DNA: TGTGCCAGCAGCTTGGCGGGAGGGCCAGTCGAGCAGTACTTC. This encodes CASSLAGGPVEQYF.

V gene TRBV28 combines with J gene TRBJ2-5; 10 nucleotides match TRBD2. V dropped 3 bases and J dropped 6; count of bases not matched to a gene: 7. The CDR3 is 15 residues long. Germline loops: CDR1 MDHEN, CDR2 SYDVKM. The CDR3 DNA sequence: TGTGCCAGCAGTTTTCTAGCGGGAGTCGGGAAGACCCAGTACTTC. Residues: CASSFLAGVGKTQYF.

The V gene is TRBV13, the J gene TRBJ2-5, with 10 bases that match TRBD1. The better agreement between TRBJ2-7 and the DNA end casts doubt on the J call. The CDR3 covers 15 residues. The germline V gene has CDR1 PRHDT and CDR2 FYEKMQ (reference sequence). CDR3: CASSSPGQGIYEQYF. The CDR3 DNA follows: TGTGCCAGCAGCTCCCCGGGACAGGGGATTTACGAGCAGTACTTC.

This chain links TRBV11-3 with TRBJ2-3; the match to TRBD2 covers 8 bases. The CDR3 loop spans 15 amino acids. Germline lookup yields CDR1 SGHNT and CDR2 YENEEA. After removal of 5 bases from V and 3 bases from J, the junction contained 7 bases not matched to a gene. CDR3: CASSPGGGPTDTQYF. The CDR3 DNA follows: TGTGCCAGCAGCCCGGGGGGGGGACCGACAGATACGCAGTATTTT.

V and J are TRBV5-4 and TRBJ2-1; 9 nucleotides match TRBD2. The J segment lost 8 bases and the V segment lost 4 bases, leaving 10 bases of the junction unmatched. Looked up from germline, CDR1 is SGHNT and CDR2 is YYREEE (reference sequence). The CDR3 totals 15 residues. The CDR3 is CASSPDLAGTYEQFF. The CDR3 DNA is TGTGCCAGCAGCCCGGACCTAGCGGGGACTTATGAGCAGTTCTTC.

The chain employs TRBV19 and TRBJ2-5; D gene uncertain. Trimming pared 8 bases from V and 5 bases from J, leaving 12 bases between. The CDR3 has 12 residues. CDR1 and CDR2 from the germline V gene are LNHDA and SQIVND (reference sequence). The CDR3 loop reads CASRSRRETQYF. Here the CDR3 DNA reads TGTGCCAGTCGCTCCCGCCGGGAGACCCAGTACTTC.

This rearrangement joins TRBV19 to TRBJ1-4; TRBD1 matches 7 bases. This CDR3 region has 15 residues. With 5 bases clipped from V and 5 bases from J, the junction kept 8 bases outside the gene matches. Per the germline V gene, CDR1 is LNHDA and CDR2 is SQIVND (reference sequence). The CDR3 coding sequence is TGTGCCAGTAGTCCAAGACAGGGAACGAATGAAAAACTGTTTTTT. Translation gives CASSPRQGTNEKLFF.

This clone was detected only once. V gene TRBV4-2 combines with J gene TRBJ2-7; a weak D match, TRBD2 (5 bases). Germline loops: CDR1 LGHNA, CDR2 YNFKEQ. The CDR3 runs to 14 residues. The ends were cut back, 4 bases at V and 3 bases at J, with 13 bases in the middle. As DNA, the CDR3 is TGTGCCAGCAGCCCCGACTATGAAAACTACGAGCAGTACTTC. This encodes CASSPDYENYEQYF.

The J gene is TRBJ2-5, the V gene TRBV7-6; tentative D call: TRBD1 (6 bases). This CDR3 spans 14 amino acids. The germline V gene encodes CDR1 SGHVS and CDR2 FNYEAQ. Trimming stripped 6 bases from V and 4 bases from J, with 15 bases between. Written as DNA, the CDR3 is TGTGCCAGCAGTTTTCAACCAGGGGCAGAGACCCAGTACTTC. It specifies CASSFQPGAETQYF.

The chain uses TRBV11-2 and TRBJ2-7, with 12 bases matching TRBD2. The V segment lost 3 bases and the J segment 6 bases; nucleotides outside the gene matches: 9. Germline CDR1 SGHAT, CDR2 FQNNGV. The length of the CDR3 is 16 residues. CDR3 sequence (DNA): TGTGCCAGCAGCTTCCCCTCGGGACTAGCGGGTGGCGAGCAGTACTTC. As protein: CASSFPSGLAGGEQYF.

This chain links TRBV27 with TRBJ2-3; D is possibly TRBD2 (7 bases). CDR1 and CDR2 from the germline V gene are MNHEY and SMNVEV (reference sequence). This CDR3 has 13 amino acids. With 6 bases removed from V and 6 bases from J, the gap between germline ends came to 13 bases. The CDR3 nucleotides read TGTGCCAGCAGCCCGGAGGGGGGGGATACGCAGTATTTT. This sequence encodes CASSPEGGDTQYF.

This clone has only one observation. V and J are TRBV14 and TRBJ2-1; 8 bases map to TRBD1. This CDR3 spans 15 amino acids. Germline-derived CDR1 and CDR2 are SGHDN and FVKESK. V lost 5 bases, J lost 3 bases, and 6 bases stayed unmatched. This CDR3 is CASSAQGGGYNEQFF. In DNA, the CDR3 is TGTGCCAGCAGCGCACAGGGGGGCGGCTACAATGAGCAGTTCTTC.

The chain uses TRBV6-1 and TRBJ2-3, with D possibly being TRBD2 (5 bases). V dropped 3 bases and J dropped 3 bases, with 13 bases sitting between them. CDR1 is MNHNS and CDR2 is SASEGT in the germline V gene. The CDR3 extends over 15 amino acids. For the CDR3, the DNA is TGTGCCAGCAGTGACGGGAATAGCGTGACAGATACGCAGTATTTT. It codes for CASSDGNSVTDTQYF.

This rearrangement joins TRBV29-1 to TRBJ2-2; 8 nucleotides align to TRBD1. CDR1 and CDR2 (germline): SQVTM, ANQGSEA. J was trimmed by 3 bases and V by 6 bases; bases with no gene match: 9. CDR3 size: 15 residues. The CDR3 reads CSVVQGDVYTGELFF. CDR3 sequence (DNA): TGCAGCGTAGTACAGGGGGATGTTTACACCGGGGAGCTGTTTTTT.